The 30 T cell receptor beta chains listed next were all sequenced from one sample in a study of blood T cell repertoires in COVID-19. Clones were read by immunoSEQ multiplex PCR, and TCRdb kept only the in-frame ones, dropping some. The sample contains roughly 80,000 clones, roughly four fifths of which appear only once. Sequencing was done on a sample of peripheral blood. The source of these receptors is a human donor in a cohort sampled during active COVID-19.

V usage is TRBV19 and J usage is TRBJ2-7; 8 nucleotides match TRBD1. The germline gives CDR1 LNHDA, CDR2 SQIVND (reference sequence). The CDR3 runs 13 residues. V lost 5 bases, J lost 7 bases, and 7 bases stayed unmatched. This CDR3 reads CASSWQGAQEQYF. The CDR3 nucleotides read TGTGCCAGTAGTTGGCAGGGGGCTCAGGAGCAGTACTTC.

The rearrangement links TRBV25-1 to TRBJ2-3; possibly TRBD1 for D (5 bases). CDR1 MGHDK and CDR2 SYGVNS come from the germline V gene. This CDR3 has 12 amino acids. Trimming stripped 4 bases from V and 6 bases from J, with 8 bases between. The CDR3 DNA reads TGTGCCAGCAGTGTAGGGGTCGATACGCAGTATTTT. The encoded protein is CASSVGVDTQYF.

The J gene is TRBJ2-3, the V gene TRBV6-5, with D unclear. The CDR3 covers 14 residues. CDR1 is MNHEY and CDR2 is SVGAGI in the germline V gene. Trimming pared 6 bases from V and 2 bases from J, leaving 12 bases between. The CDR3: CASRPRGDTDTQYF. In nucleotides, the CDR3 is TGTGCCAGCAGACCCCGCGGTGACACAGATACGCAGTATTTT.

The CDR3 sequence is CASSPGAEGLKTEAFF. CDR3 DNA: TGTGCCAGCAGCCCGGGAGCAGAGGGCTTAAAGACTGAAGCTTTCTTT. V usage is TRBV28 and J usage is TRBJ1-1, with D unresolved. V was trimmed by 6 bases and J by 5 bases, leaving 22 bases between them. CDR1 MDHEN and CDR2 SYDVKM come from the germline V gene. The CDR3 sequence is 16 residues long.

The chain has TRBV18 and TRBJ1-1; D gene uncertain. The V gene lost 2 bases and the J gene lost 5 bases, with 12 bases spanning the gap. The CDR3 is 14 amino acids. Germline V lookup: CDR1 KGHSH, CDR2 LQKENI. Here the CDR3 reads CASSPSWAETEAFF. The CDR3 DNA sequence: TGTGCCAGCTCACCATCGTGGGCAGAGACTGAAGCTTTCTTT.

The chain couples TRBV5-5 to TRBJ1-5, with D tentatively TRBD1 (5 bases). Germline V CDR1 and CDR2: SGHKS, YYEKEE (reference sequence). V lost 1 base and J 4 bases, leaving 9 bases between the germline ends. The CDR3 is 14 residues long. The CDR3 here is CASSLRGQNQPQHF. The CDR3 DNA reads TGTGCCAGCAGCTTGAGGGGTCAGAATCAGCCCCAGCATTTT.

This chain links TRBV19 with TRBJ2-3; TRBD2 is a possible D gene (5 bases). The V gene lost 5 bases and the J gene lost 2 bases, with 8 bases spanning the gap. The CDR3 length is 13 residues. Germline CDR1 reads LNHDA; CDR2 reads SQIVND (reference sequence). Here the CDR3 reads CASSGLPTDTQYF. CDR3 DNA: TGTGCCAGTAGTGGACTGCCCACAGATACGCAGTATTTT.

The chain couples TRBV5-8 to TRBJ1-1; D possibly corresponds to TRBD1 (5 bases). From germline, CDR1 is SGHTS and CDR2 YDEGEE. This CDR3 region has 16 residues. V lost 0 bases to trimming and J lost 1 base, with 13 bases between them. CDR3 coding DNA: TGTGCCAGCAGCTTGGTCGGCAGGGTGTGGAACACTGAAGCTTTCTTT. Amino acid sequence: CASSLVGRVWNTEAFF.

Points on this clone: Other nucleotide sequences from this sample produce the same CDR3. J is TRBJ2-7 and V is TRBV9, with a tentative D call TRBD2 (6 bases). The germline V gene encodes CDR1 SGDLS and CDR2 YYNGEE. The CDR3 runs to 14 residues. The V end lost 4 bases, the J end lost 1 base, and 12 bases lay between the germline ends. In DNA, the CDR3 is TGTGCCAGCAGCCCCGTGGGGGGTTCCTACGAGCAGTACTTC. Its translation is CASSPVGGSYEQYF.

CDR3 sequence reads: CASSLLRDRKNTEAFF. CDR3 in DNA: TGTGCCAGCAGCTTATTAAGGGACAGAAAGAACACTGAAGCTTTCTTT. This chain uses TRBV7-9 with TRBJ1-1, with TRBD1 identical over 7 bases. Germline CDR1 and CDR2: SEHNR and FQNEAQ (reference sequence). J lost 1 base, V lost 2 bases, and 7 bases had no gene match. The CDR3 extends over 16 amino acids.

This chain joins TRBV4-1 and TRBJ1-6; TRBD1 matches 8 bases. V gave up 2 bases and J gave up 10 bases; unmatched junction bases: 10. Germline lookup yields CDR1 MGHRA and CDR2 YSYEKL. The CDR3 runs to 16 residues. The CDR3 DNA is TGCGCCAGCAGCCAAACTTCCAGGGGGCTCGGATCACCCCTCCACTTT. It specifies CASSQTSRGLGSPLHF.

The chain combines TRBV6-6 with TRBJ2-1; TRBD1 aligns across 11 bases. From germline, CDR1 is MNHNY and CDR2 SVGAGI (reference sequence). V was clipped by 2 bases and J by 7 bases; unmatched bases: 4. CDR3 size: 15 residues. The CDR3 bases are TGTGCCAGCAGTTACGCCGGGACAGGGGGGAATGAGCAGTTCTTC. This sequence encodes CASSYAGTGGNEQFF.

This clone was seen more than once but under ten times. V usage is TRBV5-5 and J usage is TRBJ1-2; D perhaps matches TRBD1 (5 bases). Trimming removed 2 bases from V and 2 bases from J, with 10 bases in between. This CDR3 has 14 residues. Germline CDR1 reads SGHKS; CDR2 reads YYEKEE (reference sequence). The CDR3 here is CASSLMGGNYGYTF. CDR3 in DNA: TGTGCCAGCAGCTTAATGGGGGGAAACTATGGCTACACCTTC. Looking up the rest from reference TRBV5-5 and TRBJ1-2 gives the full variable domain: DAGVTQSPTHLIKTRGQQVTLRCSPISGHKSVSWYQQVLGQGPQFIFQYYEKEERGRGNFPDRFSARQFPNYSSELNVNALLLGDSALYLCASSLMGGNYGYTFGSGTRLTVV.

This clone has just one count. The rearrangement links TRBV9 to TRBJ2-2; 9 bases align to TRBD2. This CDR3 contains 16 residues. The germline gives CDR1 SGDLS, CDR2 YYNGEE. After removal of 0 bases from V and 7 bases from J, the junction contained 7 bases not matched to a gene. CDR3 residues: CASSVVAGGLNGELFF. The CDR3 region has the DNA TGTGCCAGCAGCGTAGTTGCGGGGGGGCTCAACGGGGAGCTGTTTTTT.

There are a few counts of this clone. This chain uses TRBV7-5 with TRBJ1-3; TRBD1 was called by the table and not checked on the DNA. TRBV7-5 is described as a pseudogene. The CDR3 loop spans 17 amino acids. The CDR3 protein is CARSLDGQQSSGNTIYF. Here the CDR3 DNA reads TGTGCCAGAAGCTTAGACGGACAACAGAGCTCTGGAAACACCATATATTTT.

This clone was found once. V gene TRBV27 combines with J gene TRBJ1-4; 9 positions agree with TRBD1. With V trimmed by 2 bases and J by 8 bases, 9 bases remained unmatched. Germline V CDR1 and CDR2: MNHEY, SMNVEV (reference sequence). The CDR3 has 16 amino acids. The CDR3 protein is CASSLPRDRVLEKLFF. The CDR3 bases are TGTGCCAGCAGTTTACCTCGGGACAGGGTTCTCGAAAAACTGTTTTTT.

V gene TRBV29-1 combines with J gene TRBJ2-7; D unresolved. The V end lost 4 bases, the J end lost 0 bases, and 7 bases lay between the germline ends. Germline lookup yields CDR1 SQVTM and CDR2 ANQGSEA. The CDR3 has 12 residues. The CDR3 nucleotides are TGCAGCGTTGGTGACACCTCCTACGAGCAGTACTTC. This encodes CSVGDTSYEQYF.

The rearrangement links TRBV3-1 (or the pseudogene TRBV3-2) to TRBJ2-3; 9 bases line up with TRBD1. Germline CDR1 is LGHDT and CDR2 is YNNKEL (reference sequence). The CDR3 runs 16 residues. With 4 bases clipped from V and 2 bases from J, the junction kept 7 bases outside the gene matches. The CDR3 DNA reads TGTGCCAGCAGCCCATACAGGGGGCGGGACACAGATACGCAGTATTTT. Residues: CASSPYRGRDTDTQYF.

The chain links TRBV4-1 to TRBJ2-5; 9 positions match TRBD2. The V and J ends lost 8 bases and 8 bases, in that order; junction bases with no gene match: 12. CDR3 size: 14 residues. The V gene's germline CDR1 is MGHRA and CDR2 YSYEKL. The CDR3 coding sequence is TGCGCCAGCGCTCCAGCGGGGGGCCAAAGTACCCAGTACTTC. This gives the protein CASAPAGGQSTQYF.

The V gene is TRBV7-9, the J gene TRBJ2-1, with D possibly being TRBD1 (5 bases). The CDR3 length is 14 residues. CDR1 and CDR2 (germline): SEHNR, FQNEAQ (reference sequence). Trimming removed 3 bases at V and 8 bases at J, with 14 bases between. Here the CDR3 reads CASSLGGARDEQFF. In nucleotides, the CDR3 is TGTGCCAGCAGCTTGGGTGGGGCAAGGGATGAGCAGTTCTTC. Full variable domain (missing parts from reference TRBV7-9 and TRBJ2-1): DTGVSQNPRHKITKRGQNVTFRCDPISEHNRLYWYRQTLGQGPEFLTYFQNEAQLEKSRLLSDRFSAERPKGSFSTLEIQRTEQGDSAMYLCASSLGGARDEQFFGPGTRLTVL.

The chain carries TRBV19 and TRBJ2-2; D is possibly TRBD1 (6 bases). Germline V CDR1 and CDR2: LNHDA, SQIVND (reference sequence). V was pared by 3 bases and J by 6 bases, with 20 bases between. The CDR3 is 17 amino acids. Here the CDR3 DNA reads TGTGCCAGTAGTATTTCGGTTGGCAACAGGGTACCCGGGGAGCTGTTTTTT. Protein: CASSISVGNRVPGELFF.

This clone was seen only once. The chain employs TRBV19 and TRBJ1-1; D unclear. The CDR3 contains 14 residues. Deletions cut 3 bases from V and 4 bases from J, with 12 bases between. Germline V gene sequence: CDR1 LNHDA, CDR2 SQIVND (reference sequence). Here the CDR3 reads CASSIPNAGTEAFF. CDR3 DNA sequence: TGTGCCAGTAGTATTCCGAATGCCGGCACTGAAGCTTTCTTT.

This clone came up once. This CDR3 is CASSQDLVRNSPLHF. The CDR3 bases are TGTGCCAGCAGCCAAGATCTTGTCCGTAATTCACCCCTCCACTTT. This chain uses TRBV3-1 (or the pseudogene TRBV3-2) with TRBJ1-6; D is uncertain. V lost 0 bases to trimming and J lost 6 bases, with 9 bases between them. This CDR3 is built from 15 residues. CDR1 and CDR2 (germline): LGHDT, YNNKEL (reference sequence).

This clone was recorded a few times. This chain links TRBV19 with TRBJ1-1; possible D gene TRBD1, 5 bases. Germline-derived CDR1 and CDR2 are LNHDA and SQIVND (reference sequence). This CDR3 is built from 12 residues. Trimming removed 5 bases at V and 1 base at J, with 5 bases between. CDR3 sequence reads: CASSQGNTEAFF. CDR3 sequence (DNA): TGTGCCAGTAGTCAGGGGAACACTGAAGCTTTCTTT. The variable domain in full, with the rest retrieved from reference TRBV19 and TRBJ1-1, is DGGITQSPKYLFRKEGQNVTLSCEQNLNHDAMYWYRQDPGQGLRLIYYSQIVNDFQKGDIAEGYSVSREKKESFPLTVTSAQKNPTAFYLCASSQGNTEAFFGQGTRLTVV.

This chain connects TRBV28 to TRBJ1-1; the D is unclear. Trimming pared 6 bases from V and 4 bases from J, leaving 6 bases between. CDR1 MDHEN and CDR2 SYDVKM come from the germline V gene. The CDR3 length is 11 residues. The DNA for the CDR3 is TGTGCCAGCAGATCTCCCACTGAAGCTTTCTTT. This sequence encodes CASRSPTEAFF.

The chain couples TRBV6-5 to TRBJ2-5; 8 bases align to TRBD2. Germline lookup yields CDR1 MNHEY and CDR2 SVGAGI. With V trimmed by 5 bases and J by 0 bases, 5 bases remained unmatched. This CDR3 has 15 residues. The CDR3 loop is CASSPSGGNQETQYF. As DNA, the CDR3 is TGTGCCAGCAGTCCGAGCGGGGGAAACCAAGAGACCCAGTACTTC.

The chain joins TRBV9 to TRBJ1-6; 9 bases agree with TRBD1. With 4 bases clipped from V and 10 bases from J, the junction kept 9 bases outside the gene matches. Germline CDR1 and CDR2: SGDLS and YYNGEE. The CDR3 is 15 residues long. Here the CDR3 reads CASSFLGTGRSPLHF. As DNA, the CDR3 is TGTGCCAGCAGCTTTCTGGGGACAGGGAGATCACCCCTCCACTTT.

The chain carries TRBV7-9 and TRBJ2-4; possibly TRBD2 for D (6 bases). The CDR3 spans 15 residues. Trimming pared 1 base from V and 8 bases from J, leaving 15 bases between. CDR1 SEHNR and CDR2 FQNEAQ come from the germline V gene (reference sequence). CDR3 sequence: CASSLGRGGRDIQYF. DNA for the CDR3: TGTGCCAGCAGCTTAGGGAGGGGCGGTAGAGACATTCAGTACTTC.

V is TRBV28 and J is TRBJ2-7; D might be TRBD1 (5 bases). V shed 6 bases and J shed 4 bases, with 13 bases lying between them. The germline CDR1 and CDR2 sequences are MDHEN and SYDVKM. This CDR3 region has 13 residues. CDR3 residues: CASRPDSDYEQYF. As DNA, the CDR3 is TGTGCCAGCAGACCTGACAGCGATTACGAGCAGTACTTC. Supplemented by reference TRBV28 and TRBJ2-7, the full variable domain reads DVKVTQSSRYLVKRTGEKVFLECVQDMDHENMFWYRQDPGLGLRLIYFSYDVKMKEKGDIPEGYSVSREKKERFSLILESASTNQTSMYLCASRPDSDYEQYFGPGTRLTVT.

This clone was found once. V is TRBV4-2 and J is TRBJ2-7; a possible D gene is TRBD2 (6 bases). The CDR3 length is 11 residues. Per germline, CDR1 LGHNA and CDR2 YNFKEQ. V lost 11 bases and J lost 7, with 15 bases in between. CDR3 sequence (DNA): TGTGCCGGCGGCTCGGGGGATGAGCAGTACTTC. It translates to CAGGSGDEQYF.